The 20 T cell receptor beta chains below all came from one sample that was sequenced in a study of regulatory T cells in long-lasting Graves disease. Libraries of TCR beta came from iRepertoire HTBI primers plus Arm-PCR of CDR3 regions. Each CDR3 protein is one row after TCRdb ran MiXCR on the multiplex PCR reads. The sample carries 380,000 or so distinct CDR3 sequences, around 15% recorded once. Sample time point: newly diagnosed GD, antithyroid drugs for less than 3 months. The TCR library was made from RNA that had been extracted from PBMCs in TRIzol. Another study also made use of these data, one on T cells in Graves' hyperthyroidism and ophthalmopathy.

Sequencing was performed on peripheral blood mononuclear cells (PBMCs), taken at new diagnosis, from a patient treated with antithyroid drugs. Every receptor here comes from a woman aged 18-35 years with Graves disease.

As to this clonotype: A much larger clone differs by one base, so this may be a read error. CDR3 nucleotide sequence: TGTGCCAGCAGCTGGGGTGACAATAACAATGAGCAGTTCTTC. Residues: CASSWGDNNNEQFF. The chain links TRBV7-3 to TRBJ2-1; no definite D call. CDR1 SGHTA and CDR2 FQGTGA come from the germline V gene. Trimming cost V 4 bases and J 5 bases, with 12 bases left between them. CDR3 size: 14 residues.

The chain employs TRBV18 and TRBJ1-5; 7 nucleotides match TRBD1. V lost 3 bases and J lost 1; bases outside the gene matches: 3. The germline V gene encodes CDR1 KGHSH and CDR2 LQKENI. The CDR3 consists of 15 residues. The CDR3, as DNA: TGTGCCAGCTCACCCGGACAGGCCAGCAATCAGCCCCAGCATTTT. Translated: CASSPGQASNQPQHF.

This clonotype has only a few counts. One base away lies a much larger clone, so this may be a sequencing read error. The rearrangement links TRBV11-2 to TRBJ1-5; D may be TRBD1 (6 bases). Germline CDR1 is SGHAT and CDR2 is FQNNGV. The CDR3 has 14 amino acids. V gave up 3 bases and J gave up 6 bases, with 12 bases separating them. The CDR3 spells CASSLGRGSQPQHF. The CDR3 DNA is TGTGCCAGCAGCTTGGGCAGGGGATCTCAGCCCCAGCATTTT. The full variable domain, with the rest looked up from reference TRBV11-2 and TRBJ1-5, is EAGVAQSPRYKIIEKRQSVAFWCNPISGHATLYWYQQILGQGPKLLIQFQNNGVVDDSQLPKDRFSAERLKGVDSTLKIQPAKLEDSAVYLCASSLGRGSQPQHFGDGTRLSIL.

This clonotype was recorded once. This may be a read error, as it is one base from a much larger clone. The CDR3 is CASSEHERLYKQYF. The CDR3 DNA follows: TGTGCCAGCAGCGAACATGAGCGCCTCTACAAGCAGTACTTC. V is TRBV27 and J is TRBJ2-7; D is unclear. The CDR3 runs to 14 residues. The germline CDR1 and CDR2 sequences are MNHEY and SMNVEV (reference sequence).

This clonotype was counted at least ten times. CDR3 protein: CASSYGAGNTEAFF. CDR3 nucleotide sequence: TGTGCCAGCAGTTACGGTGCAGGGAACACTGAAGCTTTCTTT. V and J are TRBV6-9 and TRBJ1-1, with unresolved D. Germline values: CDR1 MNHGY, CDR2 SVAAGI. This CDR3 contains 14 residues. The germline V and J ends were trimmed by 3 bases and 1 base, with 9 bases remaining between them.

The V and J genes are TRBV5-1 and TRBJ2-5, with 9 bases that match TRBD2. The CDR3 runs 14 residues. Trimming at V came to 5 bases and at J to 5 bases, leaving 7 bases not matched to a gene. Germline CDR1 reads SGHRS; CDR2 reads YFSETQ. CDR3 bases: TGCGCCAGCAGGTTAGCGGGAGACCGGGAGACCCAGTACTTC. Its translation is CASRLAGDRETQYF.

Many counts were recorded for this clonotype. CDR3 sequence: CSVVTGGTAEAFF. The CDR3 DNA reads TGCAGCGTTGTAACAGGGGGCACGGCTGAAGCTTTCTTT. The chain recombines TRBV29-1 with TRBJ1-1, with 9 bases aligning to TRBD1. J gave up 6 bases and V 4 bases, and 6 bases lay outside the gene matches. From germline, CDR1 is SQVTM and CDR2 ANQGSEA. This CDR3 contains 13 residues.

The chain uses TRBV30 and TRBJ1-1; D ambiguous. The CDR3 has 13 amino acids. V gave up 3 bases and J gave up 4 bases, with 12 bases separating them. The germline CDR1 and CDR2 sequences are GTSNPN and SVGIG (reference sequence). This chain's CDR3 is CAWSLRGSTEAFF. For the CDR3, the DNA is TGTGCCTGGAGCTTACGGGGAAGCACTGAAGCTTTCTTT. Filled out from reference TRBV30 and TRBJ1-1, the complete variable domain reads SQTIHQWPATLVQPVGSPLSLECTVEGTSNPNLYWYRQAAGRGLQLLFYSVGIGQISSEVPQNLSASRPQDRQFILSSKKLLLSDSGFYLCAWSLRGSTEAFFGQGTRLTVV.

This clonotype has just a few counts. The chain uses TRBV19 and TRBJ1-1; TRBD1 aligns across 7 bases. The trim removed 6 bases at V and 0 bases at J, leaving 4 bases unmatched. Germline V gene data show CDR1 as LNHDA and CDR2 as SQIVND (reference sequence). The CDR3 has 14 amino acids. CDR3 region: CASRGQLLNTEAFF. The CDR3 DNA is TGTGCCAGTAGGGGACAGCTACTGAACACTGAAGCTTTCTTT.

Ten or more counts support this clonotype. The DNA for the CDR3 is TGTGCCAGCAGCGGAACGGGACAGCCCCAGCATTTT. The encoded protein is CASSGTGQPQHF. The chain has TRBV28 and TRBJ1-5; no clear D gene. The length of the CDR3 is 12 residues. Germline lookup yields CDR1 MDHEN and CDR2 SYDVKM. The V gene lost 6 bases and the J gene lost 7 bases, with 10 bases spanning the gap.

V and J are TRBV24-1 and TRBJ1-5; no reliable D call. Germline CDR1 and CDR2: KGHDR and SFDVKD. There are 14 residues in the CDR3. Deletions cut 0 bases from V and 3 bases from J, with 5 bases between. CDR3 region: CATSDLSNNQPQHF. In nucleotides, the CDR3 is TGTGCCACCAGTGATTTGTCCAACAATCAGCCCCAGCATTTT.

This chain uses TRBV11-2 with TRBJ2-1; 8 positions match TRBD2. Unmatched junction bases numbered 7, after V lost 5 bases and J lost 7 bases. The CDR3 extends over 14 amino acids. From germline, CDR1 is SGHAT and CDR2 FQNNGV. CDR3 amino acids: CASSQVGLVNEQFF. As DNA, the CDR3 is TGTGCCAGCAGCCAAGTGGGACTAGTGAATGAGCAGTTCTTC.

The CDR3 reads CATSSPRTQGETQYF. Here the CDR3 DNA reads TGTGCCACCAGCAGCCCCCGGACCCAGGGGGAGACCCAGTACTTC. The chain combines TRBV15 with TRBJ2-5; perhaps TRBD1 as D (6 bases). CDR3 length equals 15 residues. V was trimmed by 3 bases and J by 5 bases, leaving 16 bases between them. The germline V gene encodes CDR1 LNHNV and CDR2 YYDKDF (reference sequence).

The rearrangement links TRBV10-2 to TRBJ2-3; D gene unclear. The germline CDR1 and CDR2 sequences are WSHSY and SAAADI. This CDR3 spans 13 amino acids. V shed 0 bases and J shed 7 bases, with 8 bases lying between them. CDR3 in DNA: TGCGCCAGCAGTGAGTCCATACGAAATACGCAGTATTTT. Translation: CASSESIRNTQYF.

This clonotype has a count of ten or more. The CDR3 sequence: CASSSSDSKYYEQYF. Here the CDR3 DNA reads TGTGCCAGCAGCTCCTCGGACTCTAAATACTACGAGCAGTACTTC. The chain is built from TRBV11-2 and TRBJ2-7; D possibly corresponds to TRBD2 (5 bases). Trimming cost V 4 bases and J 3 bases, with 16 bases left between them. This CDR3 is 15 amino acids long. Germline V gene data show CDR1 as SGHAT and CDR2 as FQNNGV.

This clonotype was detected many times. The chain recombines TRBV28 with TRBJ1-1, with a weak D call TRBD1 (6 bases). The CDR3 extends over 12 amino acids. Germline-derived CDR1 and CDR2 are MDHEN and SYDVKM. Trimming pared 6 bases from V and 5 bases from J, leaving 10 bases between. This chain's CDR3 is CASRQGWTEAFF. The CDR3 DNA is TGTGCCAGCAGACAGGGATGGACTGAAGCTTTCTTT.

The chain employs TRBV12-3 or TRBV12-4 and TRBJ1-6; D is unresolved. The CDR3 is made up of 17 amino acids. The ends were cut back, 5 bases at V and 2 bases at J, with 16 bases in the middle. Here the CDR3 reads CASSILEESPYNSPLHF. For the CDR3, the DNA is TGTGCCAGCAGTATACTCGAAGAGAGCCCCTATAATTCACCCCTCCACTTT.

The V gene is TRBV2, the J gene TRBJ1-1; D unclear. The CDR3 spans 14 residues. CDR1 is SNHLY, CDR2 FYNNEI, per germline. V was shortened by 6 bases and J by 1 base, with 12 bases between the two germline ends. The CDR3 protein is CASRKGGRNTEAFF. Here the CDR3 DNA reads TGTGCCAGCAGGAAGGGTGGTCGGAACACTGAAGCTTTCTTT.

The gene calls are TRBV6-1 and TRBJ1-4; no clear D gene. The V end lost 8 bases, the J end lost 3 bases, and 19 bases lay between the germline ends. Germline V lookup: CDR1 MNHNS, CDR2 SASEGT. The CDR3 loop spans 16 amino acids. CDR3 region: CASRSEGKGSNEKLFF. CDR3 sequence (DNA): TGTGCCAGCCGTAGTGAAGGGAAGGGCTCTAATGAAAAACTGTTTTTT.

This clonotype was found many times. This chain uses TRBV30 with TRBJ1-2, with D possibly being TRBD1 (5 bases). The CDR3 extends over 13 amino acids. Germline V gene sequence: CDR1 GTSNPN, CDR2 SVGIG (reference sequence). Trimming removed 2 bases from V and 8 bases from J, with 15 bases in between. CDR3 DNA sequence: TGTGCCTGGAGTTCTGCTGGGGCCCAGGGCTACACCTTC. Protein: CAWSSAGAQGYTF.